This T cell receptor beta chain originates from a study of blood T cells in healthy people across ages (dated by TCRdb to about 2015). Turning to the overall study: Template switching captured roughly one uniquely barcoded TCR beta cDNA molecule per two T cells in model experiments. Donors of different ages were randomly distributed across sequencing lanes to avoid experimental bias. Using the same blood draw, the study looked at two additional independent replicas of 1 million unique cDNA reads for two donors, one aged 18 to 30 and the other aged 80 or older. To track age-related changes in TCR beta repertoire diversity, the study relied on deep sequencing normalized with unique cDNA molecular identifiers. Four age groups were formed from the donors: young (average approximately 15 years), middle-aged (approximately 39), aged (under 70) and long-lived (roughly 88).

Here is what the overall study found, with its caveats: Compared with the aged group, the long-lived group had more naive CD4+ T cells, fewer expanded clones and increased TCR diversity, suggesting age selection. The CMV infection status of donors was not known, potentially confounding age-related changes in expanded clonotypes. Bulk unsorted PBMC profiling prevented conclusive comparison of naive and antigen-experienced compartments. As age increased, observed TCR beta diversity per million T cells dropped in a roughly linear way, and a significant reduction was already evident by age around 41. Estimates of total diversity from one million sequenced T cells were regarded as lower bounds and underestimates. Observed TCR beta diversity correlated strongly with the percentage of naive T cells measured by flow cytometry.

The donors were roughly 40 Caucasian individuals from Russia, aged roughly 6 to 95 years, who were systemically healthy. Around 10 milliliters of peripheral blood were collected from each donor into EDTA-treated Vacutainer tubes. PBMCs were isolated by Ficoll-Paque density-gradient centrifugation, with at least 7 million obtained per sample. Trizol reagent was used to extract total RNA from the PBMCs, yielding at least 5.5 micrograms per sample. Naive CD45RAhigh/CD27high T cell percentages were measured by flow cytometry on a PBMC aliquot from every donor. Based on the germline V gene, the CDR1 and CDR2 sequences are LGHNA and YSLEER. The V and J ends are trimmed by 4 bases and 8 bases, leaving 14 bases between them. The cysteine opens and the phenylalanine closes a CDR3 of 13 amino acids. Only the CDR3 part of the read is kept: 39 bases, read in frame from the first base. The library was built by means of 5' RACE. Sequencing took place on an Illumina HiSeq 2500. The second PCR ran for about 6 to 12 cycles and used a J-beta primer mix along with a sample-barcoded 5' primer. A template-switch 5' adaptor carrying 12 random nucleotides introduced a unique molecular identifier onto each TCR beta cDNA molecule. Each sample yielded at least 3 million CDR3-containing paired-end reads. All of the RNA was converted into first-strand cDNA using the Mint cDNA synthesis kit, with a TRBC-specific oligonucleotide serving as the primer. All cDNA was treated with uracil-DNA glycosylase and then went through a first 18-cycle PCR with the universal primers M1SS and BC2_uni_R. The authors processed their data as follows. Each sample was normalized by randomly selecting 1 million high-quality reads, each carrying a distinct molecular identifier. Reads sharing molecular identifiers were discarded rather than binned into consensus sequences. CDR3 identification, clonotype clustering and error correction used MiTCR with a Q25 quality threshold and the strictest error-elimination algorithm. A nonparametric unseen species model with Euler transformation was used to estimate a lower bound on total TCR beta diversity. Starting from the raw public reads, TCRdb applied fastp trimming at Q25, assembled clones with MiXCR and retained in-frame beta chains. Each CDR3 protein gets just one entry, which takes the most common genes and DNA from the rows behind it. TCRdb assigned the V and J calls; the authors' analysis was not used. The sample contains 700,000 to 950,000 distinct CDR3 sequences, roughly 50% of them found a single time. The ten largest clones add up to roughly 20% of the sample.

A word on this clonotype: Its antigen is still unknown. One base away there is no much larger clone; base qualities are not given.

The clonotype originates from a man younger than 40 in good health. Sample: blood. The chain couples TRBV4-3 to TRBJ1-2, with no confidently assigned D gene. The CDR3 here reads CASSPGGRGGYTF. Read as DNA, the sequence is TGCGCCAGCAGCCCGGGAGGCCGAGGAGGCTACACCTTC.